This TCR beta chain was documented in a study of T cell repertoires in cytomegalovirus infection. Study background: Both recently identified HLA-C-restricted and well-studied HLA-B-restricted CMV epitopes were used in the study. CMV infection and matching HLA type were both indicated by public TCR beta signatures. The study's findings and limits: Within the response measured ex vivo, HLA-C-restricted CMV-specific TCR beta clonotypes were dominant.

This clonotype was counted between two and nine times. As yet, its antigen is unknown. Germline CDR1 and CDR2: LGHNA and YSLEER. The CDR3 extends over 14 amino acids. V lost 4 bases, J lost 2 bases, and 11 bases lay in between. TCRdb re-analysed the reads in MiXCR, keeping a single row per CDR3 protein. The table shows about 60,000 distinct CDR3 sequences, with roughly a fifth occurring only once. This clonotype was obtained from a human donor in good health (CMV status not recorded). Some clones in this sample may be carry-over from other donors' samples. The V and J genes are TRBV4-3 and TRBJ1-2, with D tentatively TRBD1 (5 bases). The starting material was CD8+ T cells from cultured PBMCs, obtained from culture after CMV antigen stimulation. The CDR3 DNA reads as TGCGCCAGCAGCCCTTCTCCAGGGAACTATGGCTACACCTTC. Translation: CASSPSPGNYGYTF.